This TCR beta chain came from a study of blood T cell repertoires in COVID-19. Study context: Acute-phase and convalescent COVID-19 samples originated in the United States, Italy and Spain.

Original analysis: Amplifying reference gene primers gave estimates of nucleated cell counts. The protocol was immunoSEQ multiplex PCR, while the TCRdb copy is restricted to in-frame clones and leaves out a portion. V, J and clone size derive from that table, while D and trimming were established from the DNA sequence. Among around 260,000 clones listed, around nine tenths were seen once. CDR3 length: 15 amino acids. V was clipped by 2 bases and J by 5 bases, with 12 bases between them. Germline CDR1 ENHRY, CDR2 SYGVKD. V usage is TRBV10-3 and J usage is TRBJ1-4; D is perhaps TRBD1 (6 bases). The clonotype originates from a man aged 40-50 years who had recovered from COVID-19. The sequenced sample consisted of peripheral blood. CDR3 in DNA: TGTGCCATCAGTGAGGCGGGGGCTGGGAATGAAAAACTGTTTTTT. It translates to CAISEAGAGNEKLFF.